What follows is one T cell receptor beta chain and its context. Germline V gene lookup returns CDR1 SGHTA and CDR2 FQGNSA. CDR3 size: 14 residues. Trimming cost V 2 bases and J 2 bases, with 10 bases left between them. The data stem from a study of T cells in localized non-small cell lung cancer. TCRdb's copy holds only in-frame clones and misses some; the assay was immunoSEQ multiplex PCR. Among more than 25,000 clones listed, roughly 91% were seen once. The rearrangement links TRBV7-2 to TRBJ2-7; no clear D gene. Sample: peripheral blood, taken before any cancer treatment. This clonotype originated in a female donor at least 60 years old with stage III squamous cell lung carcinoma. CDR3 nucleotides: TGTGCCAGCAGCTTAATCAGCGCCACCTACGAGCAGTACTTC. Translating gives CASSLISATYEQYF. Full variable domain (missing parts from reference TRBV7-2 and TRBJ2-7): GAGVSQSPSNKVTEKGKDVELRCDPISGHTALYWYRQSLGQGLEFLIYFQGNSAPDKSGLPSDRFSAERTGGSVSTLTIQRTQQEDSAVYLCASSLISATYEQYFGPGTRLTVT.